The 4 T cell receptor beta chains listed next were all sequenced from one sample in a study of T cells in Graves' hyperthyroidism and ophthalmopathy. The TCR beta CDR3 regions underwent amplification using RNA transcripts as the source. Initially, a first-round RT-PCR of the TCR CDR3 employed the HTBI primer set. TCRdb re-analysed the multiplex PCR reads in MiXCR, keeping a single row per CDR3 protein. The data show roughly 260,000 distinct CDR3 sequences, approximately 15% seen once. Sequencing was done on a sample of blood. Receptor source: a woman aged 35 to 49 with Graves' hyperthyroidism that later progressed to Graves' ophthalmopathy.

In this sample, this clonotype turned up many times. This chain uses TRBV12-3 or TRBV12-4 with TRBJ1-1; D is undetermined. The V and J ends lost 5 bases and 7 bases respectively, with 17 bases between them. The CDR3 contains 14 residues. Written as DNA, the CDR3 is TGTGCCAGCAGTCCTTCGGAGGGCTATTATGAAGCTTTCTTT. The encoded protein is CASSPSEGYYEAFF.

The sample holds a few counts of this clonotype. The V and J genes are TRBV6-4 and TRBJ2-1, with TRBD2 matching 8 bases. The CDR3 has 16 amino acids. Germline assignment: CDR1 MRHNA and CDR2 SNTAGT. The junction had 9 bases not matched to a gene; V was cut back by 0 bases and J by 8 bases. CDR3 loop: CASSDSSSGSADEQFF. In DNA form, the CDR3 reads TGTGCCAGCAGTGACTCGTCGAGCGGGAGTGCGGATGAGCAGTTCTTC.

The table lists this clonotype with many counts. The chain uses TRBV5-1 and TRBJ1-6; TRBD1 is a possible D gene (5 bases). CDR3 size: 15 residues. Germline V gives CDR1 SGHRS, CDR2 YFSETQ. V was shortened by 7 bases and J by 0 bases, with 11 bases between the two germline ends. The CDR3 is CASRDRSSYNSPLHF. CDR3 DNA sequence: TGCGCCAGCCGCGACAGAAGCTCCTATAATTCACCCCTCCACTTT.

The chain links TRBV2 to TRBJ2-5, with D possibly TRBD2 on 5 matching bases. This CDR3 is built from 15 residues. V was shortened by 8 bases and J by 5 bases, with 21 bases between the two germline ends. Germline V lookup: CDR1 SNHLY, CDR2 FYNNEI. DNA for the CDR3: TGTGCCAGCTGCACCACGCCGACGCGAGGGGAGACCCAGTACTTC. Translating it yields CASCTTPTRGETQYF.